This T cell receptor (beta chain) originates from a study of blood T cell repertoires in COVID-19. This study enrolled people aged about 18 to 90 from 20 to 25 US geographic areas. Losses at the gene ends were 6 bases for V and 5 bases for J; bases not matched to a gene: 9. Germline-derived CDR1 and CDR2 are MDHEN and SYDVKM. The CDR3 is 14 residues long. Generated by immunoSEQ multiplex PCR, the TCRdb table keeps only in-frame clones and is missing some. Altogether 200,000 to 250,000 clones are present, about 90% being singletons, with the ten largest covering about 15%. This sequence joins TRBV28 and TRBJ1-2, with TRBD1 identical over 7 bases. This TCR was sampled from a man aged 25-45 years who had been exposed to COVID-19. Sequenced sample: PBMCs or T cells enriched from blood (not recorded which). The CDR3 bases are TGTGCCAGCAGAGGGGGCGCGTCGGATTATGGCTACACCTTC. This translates into CASRGGASDYGYTF.